What follows describes a single T cell receptor beta chain. Its antigen is still unknown. There are no base qualities to consult, and no much larger clone falls within one base. This entry is derived from a study of cytomegalovirus exposure and HLA in healthy donors (dated by TCRdb to about 2017). At the level of the whole study: The roughly 650 repertoires of the first cohort and the roughly 120 validation repertoires were produced on the same platform, according to a later analysis. The study was designed to test whether signatures of past pathogen exposure could be identified by cataloging public T cell receptors. To predict cytomegalovirus infection status, the study combined high-throughput TCR immunosequencing, statistical association of individual TCRs with disease status, and machine learning. In addition to the first cohort of about 650 subjects, a separate validation cohort of 120 different subjects was used. General conclusions and limits of the study: The authors suggested that the approach could potentially be generalized to other disease states and immunological phenotypes. In a later analysis, TCRs clustered in the first cohort were found to also tend to co-occur in the 110 or so validation repertoires, with 85% to 95% of cluster scores above 0. The classifier was reported to diagnose cytomegalovirus status with high specificity and sensitivity in both the original and validation cohorts. In vitro tests confirmed that a few of the cytomegalovirus-associated TCR beta chains recognize cytomegalovirus antigens. All 120 or so repertoires were used to score co-occurrence in the validation cohort in a later analysis, because that analysis had no HLA typing for the cohort. In the study, roughly 160 TCR beta chains were listed as associated with cytomegalovirus. Most TCR sequences were seen in very few donors, while some public TCRs were found in many individuals.

Library construction relied on the immunoSEQ multiplex PCR assay. The study's own analysis went as follows. A statistical classification framework was built for diagnosing cytomegalovirus status from the catalog of TCR beta chain sequences. TCRdb's version of the immuneACCESS table is confined to in-frame rearrangements and falls short of the full clone set. An unresolved V gene accounts for under half of the shortfall where checked; the remainder is of unknown origin. Clone size and V and J calls were adopted from that table, with D and trimming inferred from the DNA. This sample comprises 100,000 to 120,000 clones, around 85% of them detected only once. Jointly, the top ten make up roughly 3% of the sample. Separate from the approximately 730-subject first cohort, the validation cohort of 120 subjects was the group to which the donors belonged. Trimming accounts for 4 bases at V and 7 bases at J, while the number of junction bases matched to no gene is 13. CDR1 MGHDK and CDR2 SYGVNS are derived from the germline V gene. From its cysteine to its phenylalanine, the CDR3 spans 16 amino acids. Only the CDR3 part of the read is kept: 48 bases, read in frame from the first base.

The receptor chain draws on TRBV25-1 and TRBJ2-1, and 7 junction bases match TRBD2. This receptor was taken from a woman younger than 35 in good health and CMV-seronegative. The source material was PBMCs. The CDR3 loop reads CASSGNGGVGRNEQFF. The nucleotide sequence reads TGTGCCAGCAGTGGGAATGGGGGGGTTGGGAGGAATGAGCAGTTCTTC.